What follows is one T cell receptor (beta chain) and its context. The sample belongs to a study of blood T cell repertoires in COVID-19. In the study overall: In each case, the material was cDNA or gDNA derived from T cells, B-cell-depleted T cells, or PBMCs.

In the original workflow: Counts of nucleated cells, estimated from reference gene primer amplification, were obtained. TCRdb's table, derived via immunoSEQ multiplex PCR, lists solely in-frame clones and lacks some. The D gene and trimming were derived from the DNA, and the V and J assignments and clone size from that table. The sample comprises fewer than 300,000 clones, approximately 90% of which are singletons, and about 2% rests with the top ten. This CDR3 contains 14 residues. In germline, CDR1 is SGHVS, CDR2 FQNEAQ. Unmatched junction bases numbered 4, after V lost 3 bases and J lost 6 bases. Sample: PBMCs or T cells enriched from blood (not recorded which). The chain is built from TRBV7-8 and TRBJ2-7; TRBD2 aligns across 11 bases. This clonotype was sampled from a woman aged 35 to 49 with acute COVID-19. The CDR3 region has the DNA TGTGCCAGCAGCTTTAGCGGGAGGGCCACCGAGCAGTACTTC. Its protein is CASSFSGRATEQYF. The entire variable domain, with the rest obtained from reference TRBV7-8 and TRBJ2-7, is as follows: GAGVSQSPRYKVAKRGQDVALRCDPISGHVSLFWYQQALGQGPEFLTYFQNEAQLDKSGLPSDRFFAERPEGSVSTLKIQRTQQEDSAVYLCASSFSGRATEQYFGPGTRLTVT.